This entry is about one T cell receptor beta chain. The sample originates from a study of technical replicates of blood from several donors. TCRdb keeps only in-frame clones here, not all; method: immunoSEQ multiplex PCR. The table has around 62,000 clones, about 98% seen once. This CDR3 is 15 amino acids long. In germline, CDR1 is PRHDT, CDR2 FYEKMQ (reference sequence). V trimming: 3 bases; J trimming: 7 bases; junction bases outside the gene matches: 9. The sequence was collected from a human donor in good health. What was sequenced was T cells isolated from PBMCs. The genes are TRBV13 and TRBJ1-2, with 9 bases matching TRBD1. This chain's CDR3 is CASSFSDRGVSGYTF. CDR3 DNA: TGTGCCAGCAGCTTCTCGGACAGGGGCGTATCTGGCTACACCTTC.